A selection of T cell receptor beta chains follows, all from one sample in a study of regulatory T cells in long-lasting Graves disease. TCRdb analysed the multiplex PCR reads with MiXCR anew, one entry per CDR3 protein. Found here are hundreds of thousands of distinct CDR3 sequences, approximately 15% of them singletons; the top ten hold approximately 18%. These data also featured in a second study, about T cells in Graves' hyperthyroidism and ophthalmopathy.

Sequences were derived from peripheral blood mononuclear cells (PBMCs), sampled at new diagnosis, from a patient treated with antithyroid drugs. The receptor set was obtained from a young woman with Graves disease. Each CDR3 is given with its conserved first and last residue. D genes are given only for firm matches. Size is stated for part of the rows, as once, few or many counts, or as a class when the clone is expanded.

D gene | J gene | V gene | clone size | CDR3 DNA | CDR3 protein
- | TRBJ1-2 | TRBV14 | few | TGTGCCAGCAGCCAAAAGGGGAAGGGACCCTCATATGGCTACACCTTC | CASSQKGKGPSYGYTF
- | TRBJ2-6 | TRBV7-9 | - | TGTGCCAGCAGCGGATCCGGGACACCCTCTGGGGCCAACGTCCTGACTTTC | CASSGSGTPSGANVLTF
- | TRBJ2-1 | TRBV7-3 | many | TGTGCCAGCAGCTTAACCTTCGGGGGTGGTAATGAGCAGTTCTTC | CASSLTFGGGNEQFF
TRBD1 | TRBJ2-7 | TRBV5-8 | few | TGTGCCAGCAGCCCGGGACAGAGAGTTTACGAGCAGTACTTC | CASSPGQRVYEQYF
TRBD2 | TRBJ2-1 | TRBV19 | many | TGTGCCAGTAGTACCACGGGACTAGCGAGGGATGAGCAGTTCTTC | CASSTTGLARDEQFF
TRBD2 | TRBJ2-1 | TRBV28 | many | TGTGCCAGCAGTGGTCTTAGCGGGAGGGCCACAGGCAATGAGCAGTTCTTC | CASSGLSGRATGNEQFF
- | TRBJ2-1 | TRBV11-2 | many | TGTGCCAGCAGCTTAGGAGGCGGTGGGGCGCAGTTCTTC | CASSLGGGGAQFF
TRBD2 | TRBJ2-5 | TRBV20-1 | - | TGCAGTGCAAGCTCCACTAGCGGGTTTTTAGAGACCCAGTACTTC | CSASSTSGFLETQYF
- | TRBJ2-3 | TRBV20-1 | many | TGCACCGTAGCGGAAAGCACAGATACGCAGTATTTT | CTVAESTDTQYF
- | TRBJ1-3 | TRBV11-2 | many | TGTGCCAGCAGCTTACGAAGGGCGCGGAACACCATATATTTT | CASSLRRARNTIYF
- | TRBJ2-7 | TRBV12-3/TRBV12-4 | many | TGTGCCAGCAGTTACAGGGCCCACGAGCAGTACTTC | CASSYRAHEQYF
- | TRBJ2-7 | TRBV11-2 | few | TGTGCCAGCAGCTTAGATCGGGGCACTCGGGAGCAGTACTTC | CASSLDRGTREQYF
TRBD2 | TRBJ2-1 | TRBV10-1 | - | TGCGCCAGCAGTGGCCCTTGGACTAGCGGGAGGGCCGAGGATGAGCAGTTCTTC | CASSGPWTSGRAEDEQFF
- | TRBJ1-5 | TRBV12-3/TRBV12-4 | many | TGTGCCAGCAGGAACGGCGGAAATAGCAATCAGCCCCAGCATTTT | CASRNGGNSNQPQHF
- | TRBJ2-1 | TRBV6-5 | few | TGTGCCAGCAGTTACCGAAATGAGCAGTTCTTC | CASSYRNEQFF
TRBD1 | TRBJ1-5 | TRBV20-1 | many | TGCAGTGCCCCGCCCCCCGGGACAGATAATCAGCCCCAGCATTTT | CSAPPPGTDNQPQHF
- | TRBJ1-2 | TRBV29-1 | few | TGCAGCGTTGCCGGAGGTCGGGGCTACACCTTC | CSVAGGRGYTF
- | TRBJ2-7 | TRBV6-2/TRBV6-3 | many | TGTGCCAGCAGTTACGTTCTGGGGTACGAGCAGTACTTC | CASSYVLGYEQYF
- | TRBJ2-5 | TRBV29-1 | many | TGCAGCGTTGGAGCGGGTGGGCAAGAGACCCAGTACTTC | CSVGAGGQETQYF
- | TRBJ1-3 | TRBV6-1 | - | TGTGCCAGCAGGGAGAGGTCTCTCTCTGGAAACACCATATATTTT | CASRERSLSGNTIYF
- | TRBJ2-7 | TRBV30 | few | TGTGCCTGGAGTGTAAGGGGGAAACGCTACGAGCAGTACTTC | CAWSVRGKRYEQYF
TRBD2 | TRBJ2-1 | TRBV7-3 | - | TGTGCCAGCGGCTTAGTAGCGGGAGCCTCCTACAATGAGCAGTTCTTC | CASGLVAGASYNEQFF
- | TRBJ1-6 | TRBV6-2/TRBV6-3 | - | TGTGCCAGCAGTTACTCGATCTGGGGAGGAAATAATTCACCCCTCCACTTT | CASSYSIWGGNNSPLHF
TRBD2 | TRBJ2-2 | TRBV2 | many | TGTGCCACTAGCGGGACCTTGGGGGCAGCCGGGGAGCTGTTTTTT | CATSGTLGAAGELFF
- | TRBJ2-1 | TRBV27 | - | TGTGCCAGCAGTTTATTAGGGGAGCCCGAGCAGTTCTTC | CASSLLGEPEQFF
- | TRBJ2-7 | TRBV20-1 | few | TGCAGTGCTAGAGATCTGGAAACAGGGAAAGAGCAGTACTTC | CSARDLETGKEQYF
- | TRBJ2-5 | TRBV9 | - | TGTGCCAGCTCACCAAGAAAAGGCGACGTCCGAGAGACCCAGTACTTC | CASSPRKGDVRETQYF
TRBD2 | TRBJ2-1 | TRBV28 | - | TGTGCCAGCAGTTTGGTCGCGGGAGGGCCGTATGAGCAGTTCTTC | CASSLVAGGPYEQFF
TRBD1 | TRBJ2-7 | TRBV9 | few | TGTGCCAGCAGCCCCAGTTGGGACAGCACCTACGAGCAGTACTTC | CASSPSWDSTYEQYF
TRBD2 | TRBJ2-1 | TRBV2 | few | TGTGCCAGCAGACCGGGACTAGCGGGAGTGGATGAGCAGTTCTTC | CASRPGLAGVDEQFF
- | TRBJ2-7 | TRBV10-3 | - | TGTGCCATCAGGACCGGGACGTCTTCCTACGAGCAGTACTTC | CAIRTGTSSYEQYF
- | TRBJ2-5 | TRBV11-2 | many | TGTGCCAGCAGCTTAGATCTGGAACTAACGAATCAAGAGACCCAGTACTTC | CASSLDLELTNQETQYF
TRBD2 | TRBJ2-1 | TRBV6-2/TRBV6-3 | many | TGTGCCAGCAGGGGGGGACTAGCGGGAGGGATTGAGCAGTTCTTC | CASRGGLAGGIEQFF
- | TRBJ2-7 | TRBV27 | few | TGTGCGAGCGGTACGTATGGGGCCCGGAACGAGCAGTACTTC | CASGTYGARNEQYF
- | TRBJ2-7 | TRBV28 | few | TGTGCTACCGGACGGGGCGCCTACGAGCAGTACTTC | CATGRGAYEQYF
TRBD1 | TRBJ2-7 | TRBV6-5 | many | TGTGCCAGCAGTTATACAGGGGGCGCCTTGGACGAGCAGTACTTC | CASSYTGGALDEQYF
- | TRBJ1-3 | TRBV9 | - | TGTGCCAGCAGCACGAGCCCGGACAGCTCTGGAAACACCATATATTTT | CASSTSPDSSGNTIYF
- | TRBJ2-1 | TRBV5-1 | - | TGCGCCAGCAGGACAGGAATGGGAAACGATGAGCAGTTCTTC | CASRTGMGNDEQFF
- | TRBJ2-1 | TRBV10-1 | few | TGCGCCAGCAGTGCCTATGTCTCCAATGAGCAGTTCTTC | CASSAYVSNEQFF
- | TRBJ2-7 | TRBV20-1 | few | TGCAGTGCCCACACCTCCCGGACAAGCTCCTACGAGCAGTACTTC | CSAHTSRTSSYEQYF
TRBD2 | TRBJ2-1 | TRBV7-9 | - | TGTGCCAGCAGCGCCGCAGCGGGGGGGTCGCCCTACAATGAGCAGTTCTTC | CASSAAAGGSPYNEQFF
TRBD2 | TRBJ2-3 | TRBV5-1 | many | TGCGCCAGCAGCTTGGACGGGAGGGTCACAGATACGCAGTATTTT | CASSLDGRVTDTQYF
TRBD1 | TRBJ2-7 | TRBV2 | many | TGTGCCAGCAGTGAACCCGAAGGACAGGAGATCTCCGGGCAGTACTTC | CASSEPEGQEISGQYF
- | TRBJ1-2 | TRBV4-1 | - | TGCGCCAGCAGCCAAGCGGCGGGGATCTATGGCTACACCTTC | CASSQAAGIYGYTF
- | TRBJ1-4 | TRBV5-1 | many | TGCGCCAGCAGCCCGGAAATCCCGACAGTTGAAAAACTGTTTTTT | CASSPEIPTVEKLFF
- | TRBJ1-1 | TRBV29-1 | many | TGCAGCGTTGATAAGGGAACGGACACTGAAGCTTTCTTT | CSVDKGTDTEAFF
TRBD1 | TRBJ1-6 | TRBV28 | many | TGTGCCAGCAACTCGGGACAGGGTTACTCACCCCTCCACTTT | CASNSGQGYSPLHF
- | TRBJ1-1 | TRBV5-1 | few | TGCGCCAGCAGCTCTGAAGGGCGACCAAACACTGAAGCTTTCTTT | CASSSEGRPNTEAFF
- | TRBJ2-3 | TRBV7-8 | many | TGTGCCAGCAGCTCCCGGAGGTTGGGCCAGGGCACAGATACGCAGTATTTT | CASSSRRLGQGTDTQYF
- | TRBJ2-7 | TRBV2 | many | TGTGCCACTTATAGTAAGGGGAGATCCTACGAGCAGTACTTC | CATYSKGRSYEQYF
TRBD2 | TRBJ2-1 | TRBV3-1 | many | TGTGCCAGCAGTCTAGCGGGAGGATTGGTAAATGAGCAGTTCTTC | CASSLAGGLVNEQFF
- | TRBJ1-1 | TRBV5-1 | few | TGCGCCAGCAGCTTGGAGCGGGGGACCACTGAAGCTTTCTTT | CASSLERGTTEAFF
- | TRBJ1-3 | TRBV19 | - | TGTGCCGCCTCACAGGTCTCTGGAAACACCATATATTTT | CAASQVSGNTIYF